Presented here are 14 T cell receptor beta chains from one specimen sequenced in a study of blood T cells in healthy people across ages. Next came a second PCR, run for about 6 to 11 cycles, which used a sample-barcoded 5' primer along with a J-beta primer mix. TCRdb re-analysed the 5' RACE reads in MiXCR, keeping a single row per CDR3 protein. The sample has roughly 1,500,000 distinct CDR3 sequences, approximately 42% seen once. The sequenced sample was blood. These receptors all stem from a woman between 18 and 29 years old in good health.

V and J are TRBV20-1 and TRBJ2-5, with TRBD1 matching 11 bases. The J call is doubtful: the DNA matches TRBJ2-7 better. CDR1 is DFQATT, CDR2 SNEGSKA, per germline (reference sequence). This CDR3 comprises 14 residues. The CDR3: CSARGDRGNYEQYF. In nucleotides, the CDR3 is TGCAGTGCTAGGGGGGACAGGGGGAACTACGAGCAGTACTTC.

The chain joins TRBV12-3 or TRBV12-4 to TRBJ1-4; possible D gene TRBD1, 6 bases. This CDR3 has 13 residues. The germline V and J ends were trimmed by 8 bases and 8 bases, with 15 bases remaining between them. The CDR3 bases are TGTGCCAGCGGAGGGGTGGGGGCGGAAAAACTGTTTTTT. This sequence encodes CASGGVGAEKLFF.

This clonotype was detected only a few times. The gene calls are TRBV20-1 and TRBJ2-5; 7 positions agree with TRBD2. Germline values: CDR1 DFQATT, CDR2 SNEGSKA (reference sequence). Losses at the gene ends were 2 bases for V and 4 bases for J; bases not matched to a gene: 4. The CDR3 is 13 amino acids. Here the CDR3 DNA reads TGCAGTGCTAGAAAGGCTAGCGGAGAGACCCAGTACTTC. Amino acids: CSARKASGETQYF.

The chain has TRBV6-5 and TRBJ2-7, with D possibly matching TRBD1 (5 bases). V lost 4 bases, J lost 0 bases, and 19 bases lay in between. Germline V lookup: CDR1 MNHEY, CDR2 SVGAGI. The CDR3 extends over 17 amino acids. The CDR3 is CASSLGAGHPFSYEQYF. The DNA of the CDR3 is TGTGCCAGCAGTTTAGGGGCAGGCCACCCATTCTCCTACGAGCAGTACTTC.

V and J are TRBV4-1 and TRBJ2-5; TRBD2 matches at 9 bases. V dropped 2 bases and J dropped 1; count of bases not matched to a gene: 2. Per germline, CDR1 MGHRA and CDR2 YSYEKL. The CDR3 is 15 residues long. The CDR3: CASSQPSGAQETQYF. DNA for the CDR3: TGCGCCAGCAGCCAACCTAGCGGGGCCCAAGAGACCCAGTACTTC.

This sequence joins TRBV28 and TRBJ2-5; no clear D gene. The CDR3 has 14 residues. The V gene lost 2 bases and the J gene lost 2 bases, with 9 bases spanning the gap. From germline, CDR1 is MDHEN and CDR2 SYDVKM. The CDR3 loop is CASSLGLEQETQYF. DNA of the CDR3: TGTGCCAGCAGTTTAGGGCTGGAACAAGAGACCCAGTACTTC.

J is TRBJ2-5 and V is TRBV5-1, with D possibly TRBD1 on 6 matching bases. V was trimmed by 2 bases and J by 1 base, leaving 15 bases between them. CDR1 is SGHRS and CDR2 is YFSETQ in the germline V gene. This CDR3 has 16 residues. CDR3 protein: CASSFLPGQSQETQYF. The CDR3 nucleotides read TGCGCCAGCAGCTTCCTCCCCGGACAGTCCCAAGAGACCCAGTACTTC.

This clonotype was found a few times. The chain is built from TRBV7-2 and TRBJ2-7; TRBD2 aligns across 9 bases. The V segment lost 2 bases and the J segment 2 bases; nucleotides outside the gene matches: 7. The CDR3 is 16 amino acids. Germline CDR1 SGHTA, CDR2 FQGNSA. The CDR3 bases are TGTGCCAGCAGCTTAAGTCGAGCTAGCGGGGCCTACGAGCAGTACTTC. Protein sequence: CASSLSRASGAYEQYF.

This clonotype has a handful of counts. The CDR3 is CASGRSRGSYEQYF. In DNA form, the CDR3 reads TGTGCCAGCGGCCGCTCTAGGGGTTCTTACGAGCAGTACTTC. J is TRBJ2-7 and V is TRBV6-5; D is perhaps TRBD1 (5 bases). Germline lookup yields CDR1 MNHEY and CDR2 SVGAGI. Trimming removed 8 bases from V and 4 bases from J, with 18 bases in between. The CDR3 totals 14 residues.

The V and J genes are TRBV9 and TRBJ2-3; TRBD1 might be the D (5 bases). The ends were cut back, 3 bases at V and 1 base at J, with 18 bases in the middle. CDR3 length equals 17 residues. The germline CDR1 and CDR2 sequences are SGDLS and YYNGEE. CDR3 region: CASSASSTAYGTDTQYF. The CDR3 DNA is TGTGCCAGCAGCGCCTCCTCGACAGCCTATGGCACAGATACGCAGTATTTT. Full variable domain (missing parts from reference TRBV9 and TRBJ2-3): DSGVTQTPKHLITATGQRVTLRCSPRSGDLSVYWYQQSLDQGLQFLIQYYNGEERAKGNILERFSAQQFPDLHSELNLSSLELGDSALYFCASSASSTAYGTDTQYFGPGTRLTVL.

This clonotype came up a few times. The rearrangement joins TRBV20-1 to TRBJ2-3; TRBD1 is a possible D gene (6 bases). V was cut by 5 bases and J by 6 bases, with 15 bases left in between. Germline loops: CDR1 DFQATT, CDR2 SNEGSKA (reference sequence). The CDR3 is made up of 13 amino acids. CDR3 amino acids: CSAGTGNDDTQYF. The DNA for the CDR3 is TGCAGTGCTGGTACAGGGAACGACGATACGCAGTATTTT.

This clonotype was observed a handful of times. The V and J genes are TRBV5-1 and TRBJ2-7; D may correspond to TRBD1 or TRBD2 (5 bases each). The CDR3 has 15 amino acids. Trimming took 2 bases from V and 4 from J, leaving 16 bases between them. The germline V gene has CDR1 SGHRS and CDR2 YFSETQ. The CDR3 DNA reads as TGCGCCAGCAGCTTTGTCCGGGACGGACCTTACGAGCAGTACTTC. Translated, it gives CASSFVRDGPYEQYF. Full variable domain (outside the CDR3, taken from reference TRBV5-1 and TRBJ2-7): KAGVTQTPRYLIKTRGQQVTLSCSPISGHRSVSWYQQTPGQGLQFLFEYFSETQRNKGNFPGRFSGRQFSNSRSEMNVSTLELGDSALYLCASSFVRDGPYEQYFGPGTRLTVT.

The V and J genes are TRBV21-1 and TRBJ1-1; the table assigns TRBD1, which was not confirmed against the DNA. TRBV21-1 is designated a pseudogene. This CDR3 region has 14 residues. The CDR3 nucleotides are TGTGCCAGCAGCAGAAAGGGACAGAACACTGAAGCTTTCTTT. Residues: CASSRKGQNTEAFF.

The chain carries TRBV10-3 and TRBJ1-2; D remains unclear. V was clipped by 2 bases and J by 1 base, with 14 bases between them. The CDR3 extends over 16 amino acids. Germline CDR1 and CDR2: ENHRY and SYGVKD. CDR3 residues: CAISEGSQADNYGYTF. In nucleotides, the CDR3 is TGTGCCATCAGTGAGGGCTCGCAGGCGGATAACTATGGCTACACCTTC.